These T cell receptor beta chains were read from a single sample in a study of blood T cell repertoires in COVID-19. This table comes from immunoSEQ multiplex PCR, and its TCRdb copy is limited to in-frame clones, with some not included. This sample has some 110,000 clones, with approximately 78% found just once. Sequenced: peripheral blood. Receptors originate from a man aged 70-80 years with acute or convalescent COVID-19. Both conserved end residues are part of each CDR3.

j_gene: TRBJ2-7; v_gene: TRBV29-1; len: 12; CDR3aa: CSAGQGIGEQYF
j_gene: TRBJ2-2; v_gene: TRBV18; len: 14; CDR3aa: CASSDRGRTGELFF
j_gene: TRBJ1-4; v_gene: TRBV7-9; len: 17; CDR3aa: CASSSPPGQGINEKLFF
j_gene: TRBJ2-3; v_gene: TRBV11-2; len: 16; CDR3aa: CASTQGTSGFGDTQYF
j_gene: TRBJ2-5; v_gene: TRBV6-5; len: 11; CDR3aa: CATGGGKTQYF
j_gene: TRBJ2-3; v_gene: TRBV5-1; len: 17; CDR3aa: CASSLFVGGVQSDTQYF
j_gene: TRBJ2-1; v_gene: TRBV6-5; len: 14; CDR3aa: CASINPSVVGHAFF
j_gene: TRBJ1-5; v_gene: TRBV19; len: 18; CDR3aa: CAREPTETTTYSNQPQHF
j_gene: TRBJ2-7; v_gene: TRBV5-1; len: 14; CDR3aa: CASSLTGGVYEQYF
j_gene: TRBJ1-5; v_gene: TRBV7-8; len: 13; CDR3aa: CASSLDRGQPQHF
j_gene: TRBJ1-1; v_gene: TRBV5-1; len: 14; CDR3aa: CASSLVSLNTEAFF
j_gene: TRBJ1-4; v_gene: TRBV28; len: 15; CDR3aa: CASSLGGASGEKLFF
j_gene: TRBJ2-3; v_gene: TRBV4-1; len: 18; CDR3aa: CASSQDFLAGGRADTQYF
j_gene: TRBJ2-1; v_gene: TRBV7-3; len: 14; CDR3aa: CASSPQAASNEQFF
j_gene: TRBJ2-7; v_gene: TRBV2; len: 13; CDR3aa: CATMGFVRLGQYF
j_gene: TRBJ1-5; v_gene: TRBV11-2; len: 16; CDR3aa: CASSLGGGGRNQPQHF
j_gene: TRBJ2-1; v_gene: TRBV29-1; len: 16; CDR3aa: CSVPRGAGGSYNEQFF
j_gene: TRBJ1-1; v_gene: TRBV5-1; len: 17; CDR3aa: CASSLGLTGFANTEAFF
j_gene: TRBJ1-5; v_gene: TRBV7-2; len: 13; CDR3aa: CASAGGRNQPQHF
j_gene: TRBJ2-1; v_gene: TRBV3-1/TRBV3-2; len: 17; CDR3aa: CASSQDPTSGSRNEQFF
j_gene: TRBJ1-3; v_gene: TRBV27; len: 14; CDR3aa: CASSQTGSGNTIYF
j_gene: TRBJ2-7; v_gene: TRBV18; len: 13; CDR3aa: CASQPGQAYEQYF
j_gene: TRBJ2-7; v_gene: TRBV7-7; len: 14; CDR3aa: CASSSSGTGGEQYF
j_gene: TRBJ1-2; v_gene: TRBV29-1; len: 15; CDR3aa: CSVRFGVGQGGGYTF
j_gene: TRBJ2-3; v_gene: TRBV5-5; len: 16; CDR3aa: CASRSRWGLSTDTQYF
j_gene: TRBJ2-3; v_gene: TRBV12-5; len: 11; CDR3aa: CASGTRDTQYF
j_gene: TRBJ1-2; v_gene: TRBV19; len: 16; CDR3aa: CASSLAQGSGVYGYTF
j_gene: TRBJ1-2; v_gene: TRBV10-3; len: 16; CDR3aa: CAISDTTLDLYYGYTF
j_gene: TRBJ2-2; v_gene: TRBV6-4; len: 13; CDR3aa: CASSQGIAGELFF
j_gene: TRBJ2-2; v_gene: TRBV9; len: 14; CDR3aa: CASSVLRSSGELFF
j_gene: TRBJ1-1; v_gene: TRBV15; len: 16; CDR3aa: CATSRGQGAANTEAFF
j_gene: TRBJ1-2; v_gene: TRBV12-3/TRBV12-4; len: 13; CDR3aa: CASTVGRSYGYTF
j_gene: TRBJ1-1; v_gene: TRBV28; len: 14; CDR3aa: CASSSGHRNTEAFF
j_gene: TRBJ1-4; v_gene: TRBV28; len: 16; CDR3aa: CASSLIGRGLNEKLFF
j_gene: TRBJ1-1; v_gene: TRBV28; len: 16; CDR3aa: CASSKRDIVRDTEAFF
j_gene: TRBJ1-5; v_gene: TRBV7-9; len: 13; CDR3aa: CASSLDRDQPQHF
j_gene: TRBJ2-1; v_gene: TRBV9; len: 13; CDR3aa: CASSVALNNEQFF
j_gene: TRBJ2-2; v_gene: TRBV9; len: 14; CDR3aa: CASSGAFNSGELFF
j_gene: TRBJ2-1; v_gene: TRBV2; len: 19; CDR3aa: CASSSTSGGPISSYNEQFF
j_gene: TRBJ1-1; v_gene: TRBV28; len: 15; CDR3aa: CASSFPGQLNTEAFF
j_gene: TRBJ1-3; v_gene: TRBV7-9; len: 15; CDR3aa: CASSPLYSSGNTIYF
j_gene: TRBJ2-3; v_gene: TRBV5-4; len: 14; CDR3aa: CASSLQGSSDTQYF
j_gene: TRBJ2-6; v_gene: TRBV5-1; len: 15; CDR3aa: CASSGQGTGANVLTF
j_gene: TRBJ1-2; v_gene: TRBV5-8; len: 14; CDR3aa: CASSLGRAEYGYTF
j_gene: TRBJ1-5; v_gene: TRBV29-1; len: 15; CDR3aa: CSVAGQGTDNQPQHF
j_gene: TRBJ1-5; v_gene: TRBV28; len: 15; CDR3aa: CASSKQGDGNQPQHF
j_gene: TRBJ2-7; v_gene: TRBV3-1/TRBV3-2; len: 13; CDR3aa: CASSNIPSYEQYF
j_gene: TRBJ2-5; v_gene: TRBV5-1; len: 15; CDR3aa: CASSFNLVSQGTQYF
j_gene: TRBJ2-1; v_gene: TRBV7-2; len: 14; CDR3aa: CASSLSRTFHEQFF
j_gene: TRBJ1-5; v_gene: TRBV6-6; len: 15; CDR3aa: CASSYSQGGIQPQHF
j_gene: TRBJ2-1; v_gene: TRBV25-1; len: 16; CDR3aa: CASSEWKRTYYNEQFF
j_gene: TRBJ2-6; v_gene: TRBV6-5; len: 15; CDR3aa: CATWDRYSGANVLTF
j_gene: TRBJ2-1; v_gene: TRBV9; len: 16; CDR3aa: CASSVEPQGANNEQFF
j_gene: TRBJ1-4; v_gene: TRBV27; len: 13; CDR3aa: CASRGQLNEKLFF
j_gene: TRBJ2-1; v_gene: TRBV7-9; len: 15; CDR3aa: CASSSKIRVGNEQFF